These 18 T cell receptor beta chains originate from one sample sequenced in a study of blood T cell repertoires in COVID-19. Method: immunoSEQ multiplex PCR; TCRdb's copy keeps in-frame clones and lacks some. The sample lists 15,000 to 20,000 clones, just over 85% occurring once. Sample: peripheral blood. The source of these receptors is a human donor with active COVID-19. The donor label of this sample is uncertain.

As DNA, the CDR3 is TGTGCCAGCAGTCTCTCGGATAAGCAGGGGGCGCTGTTTGGCTACACCTTC. Protein: CASSLSDKQGALFGYTF. V usage is TRBV28 and J usage is TRBJ1-2, with 8 bases aligning to TRBD1. CDR1 is MDHEN and CDR2 is SYDVKM in the germline V gene. This CDR3 has 17 residues. Losses at the gene ends were 5 bases for V and 7 bases for J; bases not matched to a gene: 18.

The gene calls are TRBV14 and TRBJ2-5; D perhaps matches TRBD2 (6 bases). This CDR3 has 13 amino acids. V lost 4 bases and J 2 bases, leaving 8 bases between the germline ends. Germline CDR1 SGHDN, CDR2 FVKESK. This CDR3 is CASSRRGQETQYF. The CDR3 nucleotides are TGTGCCAGCAGCCGGAGGGGACAAGAGACCCAGTACTTC.

The chain uses TRBV4-3 and TRBJ2-5, with 10 bases that match TRBD2. The CDR3 consists of 16 residues. CDR1 LGHNA and CDR2 YSLEER come from the germline V gene. V lost 1 base to trimming and J lost 5 bases; unmatched junction nucleotides: 7. CDR3 sequence (DNA): TGCGCCAGCAGCCAAGCGCTAGCGGGGGCCGGGGAGACCCAGTACTTC. Protein: CASSQALAGAGETQYF.

V usage is TRBV5-4 and J usage is TRBJ1-2; D is undetermined. From germline, CDR1 is SGHNT and CDR2 YYREEE (reference sequence). V shed 2 bases and J shed 11 bases, with 19 bases lying between them. There are 14 residues in the CDR3. Written as DNA, the CDR3 is TGTGCCAGCAGCTTTAAACAACTCCCCGGGAGTTACACCTTC. Residues: CASSFKQLPGSYTF.

The chain employs TRBV12-3 or TRBV12-4 and TRBJ2-7; TRBD2 matches 7 bases. The CDR3 is 12 residues long. With 4 bases clipped from V and 5 bases from J, the junction kept 2 bases outside the gene matches. This CDR3 is CASSSGGHEQYF. In DNA form, the CDR3 reads TGTGCCAGCAGTTCGGGGGGTCACGAGCAGTACTTC.

The J gene is TRBJ1-1, the V gene TRBV20-1, with D hard to call. There are 13 residues in the CDR3. CDR1 and CDR2 (germline): DFQATT, SNEGSKA (reference sequence). With 3 bases removed from V and 5 bases from J, the gap between germline ends came to 13 bases. CDR3 in DNA: TGCAGTGCTAGTAGGGTAGGAGGGACTGAAGCTTTCTTT. It codes for CSASRVGGTEAFF.

This clone was counted once. The chain employs TRBV9 and TRBJ2-3, with 8 bases aligning to TRBD2. The CDR3 is made up of 15 amino acids. V lost 7 bases, J lost 1 base, and 8 bases stayed unmatched. The germline V gene has CDR1 SGDLS and CDR2 YYNGEE. The CDR3 DNA reads TGTGCCAGCGGCGGGGGGCGTCGGGGCACAGATACGCAGTATTTT. Translation gives CASGGGRRGTDTQYF. Complete variable domain (other parts from reference TRBV9 and TRBJ2-3): DSGVTQTPKHLITATGQRVTLRCSPRSGDLSVYWYQQSLDQGLQFLIQYYNGEERAKGNILERFSAQQFPDLHSELNLSSLELGDSALYFCASGGGRRGTDTQYFGPGTRLTVL.

V usage is TRBV5-1 and J usage is TRBJ2-3, with unresolved D. This CDR3 comprises 12 residues. CDR1 is SGHRS and CDR2 is YFSETQ in the germline V gene. V dropped 0 bases and J dropped 6 bases, with 5 bases sitting between them. CDR3 region: CASSLGADTQYF. Here the CDR3 DNA reads TGCGCCAGCAGCTTGGGAGCGGATACGCAGTATTTT.

The rearrangement uses TRBV27 and TRBJ1-5; D is unclear. Trimming took off 3 bases at V and 4 bases at J, with 10 bases between the two ends. Germline V CDR1 and CDR2: MNHEY, SMNVEV (reference sequence). There are 14 residues in the CDR3. CDR3 bases: TGTGCCAGCAGTTTCGAGAGGGAGAATCAGCCCCAGCATTTT. This codes for CASSFERENQPQHF.

The V and J genes are TRBV4-1 and TRBJ1-1; the D gene is possibly TRBD1 (6 bases). The CDR3 spans 14 residues. Germline V lookup: CDR1 MGHRA, CDR2 YSYEKL. The V and J ends lost 4 bases and 2 bases respectively, with 11 bases between them. The CDR3 bases are TGCGCCAGCAGCCCGACAGGCTATAACACTGAAGCTTTCTTT. It encodes CASSPTGYNTEAFF.

Comments on this clone: At one boundary the junction diverges from the germline segment, which might be a read error. V and J are TRBV4-1 and TRBJ2-3; 9 bases fit TRBD2. The CDR3 length is 16 residues. CDR1 and CDR2 (germline): MGHRA, YSYEKL. The CDR3 region is CASSLIAGAGTDTQYF. The CDR3 DNA reads as TGCGCCAGCAGTCTAATAGCGGGGGCTGGCACGGATACGCAGTATTTT.

This chain joins TRBV19 and TRBJ2-1; 11 positions match TRBD2. The ends lost 5 bases at V and 6 bases at J; junction bases unmatched: 15. This CDR3 contains 18 residues. Germline lookup yields CDR1 LNHDA and CDR2 SQIVND (reference sequence). CDR3 loop: CASSWTLAGGRLSNEQFF. CDR3 nucleotide sequence: TGTGCCAGTAGTTGGACCTTAGCGGGGGGGAGATTAAGCAATGAGCAGTTCTTC.

This sequence joins TRBV5-1 and TRBJ2-5; 8 bases agree with TRBD2. The germline V gene has CDR1 SGHRS and CDR2 YFSETQ. The V and J ends lost 0 bases and 1 base, in that order; junction bases with no gene match: 8. This CDR3 is 17 amino acids long. The CDR3 loop reads CASSLVPTSGGQETQYF. The CDR3 nucleotides are TGCGCCAGCAGCTTGGTGCCCACTAGCGGAGGCCAAGAGACCCAGTACTTC.

This sequence joins TRBV6-6 and TRBJ1-6; TRBD1 matches at 7 bases. The CDR3 contains 14 residues. Unmatched junction bases numbered 4, after V lost 2 bases and J lost 9 bases. CDR1 is MNHNY, CDR2 SVGAGI, per germline (reference sequence). This CDR3 is CASSYQQGSSPLHF. The DNA for the CDR3 is TGTGCCAGCAGTTACCAACAGGGGAGTTCACCCCTCCACTTT.

The chain recombines TRBV19 with TRBJ1-5; a weak D match, TRBD1 (5 bases). Germline V gene sequence: CDR1 LNHDA, CDR2 SQIVND (reference sequence). V was cut by 3 bases and J by 1 base, with 10 bases left in between. The CDR3 has 15 residues. The CDR3 DNA is TGTGCCAGTAGTATCCCAGGGATCAGCAATCAGCCCCAGCATTTT. Amino acid sequence: CASSIPGISNQPQHF.

The chain carries TRBV6-2 or TRBV6-3 and TRBJ2-3; D not certain. This CDR3 region has 14 residues. With 4 bases removed from V and 3 bases from J, the gap between germline ends came to 11 bases. The germline V gene encodes CDR1 MNHEY and CDR2 SVGEGT. CDR3 DNA sequence: TGTGCCAGCAGTTCCCGGTCCTGGACAGATACGCAGTATTTT. Encoded protein: CASSSRSWTDTQYF.

This chain joins TRBV19 and TRBJ2-2, with 8 bases fitting TRBD1. V lost 9 bases and J lost 7; bases outside the gene matches: 7. The CDR3 contains 13 residues. Germline V gives CDR1 LNHDA, CDR2 SQIVND (reference sequence). This CDR3 reads CASDDRGIGELFF. The CDR3, as DNA: TGTGCCAGCGACGACAGGGGTATCGGGGAGCTGTTTTTT.

The J gene is TRBJ2-1, the V gene TRBV4-3, with 12 nucleotides matching TRBD1. Germline V gives CDR1 LGHNA, CDR2 YSLEER. Losses at the gene ends were 6 bases for V and 7 bases for J; bases not matched to a gene: 16. This CDR3 is built from 18 residues. CDR3: CASSLSLPGQGAGNEQFF. The CDR3, as DNA: TGCGCCAGCAGTCTGTCCCTACCGGGACAGGGGGCAGGTAATGAGCAGTTCTTC.